A selection of T cell receptor beta chains follows, all from one sample in a study of blood T cell repertoires in COVID-19. TCRdb's copy holds only in-frame clones and misses some; the assay was immunoSEQ multiplex PCR. In the table there are roughly 350,000 clones, over 75% of which are singletons. The sample consisted of peripheral blood. The receptors stem from a woman aged 30 to 39 with COVID-19, enrolled during active disease. CDR3s include the opening cysteine and the closing phenylalanine or tryptophan. A D gene is named only where the DNA matches it firmly. Only some rows state a clone size, as once, few, many or a class for expanded clones.

CASSSGPSYEQYF,TGTGCCAGCAGCAGCGGGCCGAGCTACGAGCAGTACTTC,TRBV4-2,-,-,13,TRBJ2-7
CASSLGAGASYNEQFF,TGTGCCAGCAGCTTGGGTGCGGGAGCCTCCTACAATGAGCAGTTCTTC,TRBV5-4,TRBD2,-,16,TRBJ2-1
CASSSTAQGGEKLFF,TGTGCCAGCAGCTCAACTGCACAGGGTGGCGAAAAACTGTTTTTT,TRBV7-9,-,-,15,TRBJ1-4
CASSPPGSNSPLHF,TGTGCCAGCTCACCCCCAGGGTCTAATTCACCCCTCCACTTT,TRBV18,-,-,14,TRBJ1-6
CASTKTGNTEAFF,TGTGCCAGCACCAAGACGGGGAACACTGAAGCTTTCTTT,TRBV28,-,once,13,TRBJ1-1
CASSQDWEISYNEQFF,TGCGCCAGCAGCCAAGATTGGGAGATCTCCTACAATGAGCAGTTCTTC,TRBV4-3,-,-,16,TRBJ2-1
CASSEGDRLRETQYF,TGTGCCAGCAGTGAAGGGGACAGGCTGCGGGAGACCCAGTACTTC,TRBV6-1,TRBD1,-,15,TRBJ2-5
CASRDRRADEQYF,TGTGCCAGCAGGGACCGGCGGGCGGACGAGCAGTACTTC,TRBV28,-,-,13,TRBJ2-7
CASSLKFQFDNEQFF,TGTGCCAGCAGCTTAAAGTTTCAGTTTGACAATGAGCAGTTCTTC,TRBV7-8,-,once,15,TRBJ2-1
CASSYSSRVRQYF,TGTGCCAGCAGTTACTCGAGCAGGGTACGGCAGTACTTC,TRBV6-5,-,-,13,TRBJ2-7
CASSVGTSVLYNEQFF,TGTGCCAGCAGCGTAGGTACTAGTGTGCTTTACAATGAGCAGTTCTTC,TRBV9,-,-,16,TRBJ2-1
CASSLDARGGEQFF,TGTGCCAGCAGCTTAGATGCTAGGGGTGGTGAGCAGTTCTTC,TRBV7-9,-,-,14,TRBJ2-1
CASSLHTTGELFF,TGTGCCAGCAGCTTACACACGACCGGGGAGCTGTTTTTT,TRBV7-2,-,-,13,TRBJ2-2
CASSGNTGELFF,TGTGCCAGCAGCGGCAACACCGGGGAGCTGTTTTTT,TRBV7-3,-,once,12,TRBJ2-2
CASSFGRDNSYEQYF,TGTGCCAGCAGCTTCGGGAGGGACAACTCCTACGAGCAGTACTTC,TRBV21-1,-,-,15,TRBJ2-7
CAWLPGQSRYGYTF,TGTGCCTGGCTGCCGGGACAGAGCCGCTATGGCTACACCTTC,TRBV30,TRBD1,-,14,TRBJ1-2
CASTLPRAGRLRGYTF,TGCGCCAGCACCCTCCCCCGGGCAGGGCGACTTCGGGGCTACACCTTC,TRBV23-1,-,-,16,TRBJ1-2
CASSASRGRVGYTF,TGTGCCAGCAGCGCCTCCAGGGGGCGCGTTGGCTACACCTTC,TRBV5-4,TRBD1,few,14,TRBJ1-2
CASSKAGTSGSGEQYF,TGTGCCAGCAGCAAGGCCGGGACTAGCGGGAGCGGCGAGCAGTACTTC,TRBV7-8,TRBD2,-,16,TRBJ2-7
CASSRDRVDTEAFF,TGTGCCAGCAGTCGAGACAGGGTGGACACTGAAGCTTTCTTT,TRBV6-2/TRBV6-3,TRBD1,-,14,TRBJ1-1
CASSLGGSGDTEAFF,TGTGCCAGCAGTCTTGGGGGCTCTGGGGACACTGAAGCTTTCTTT,TRBV28,-,-,15,TRBJ1-1
CASSQERAVGLREQYF,TGTGCCAGCAGCCAAGAACGAGCGGTAGGGTTGCGGGAGCAGTACTTC,TRBV3-1/TRBV3-2,-,once,16,TRBJ2-7
CASSLGPSGDTGELFF,TGTGCCAGCAGCCTCGGGCCTAGCGGAGACACCGGGGAGCTGTTTTTT,TRBV5-6,TRBD2,-,16,TRBJ2-2
CASSPPGQSSGQYF,TGTGCCAGCAGTCCCCCGGGACAGTCTTCAGGGCAGTACTTC,TRBV28,TRBD1,-,14,TRBJ2-7
CASSLGQSYEQYF,TGTGCCAGCAGCCTGGGACAGAGCTACGAGCAGTACTTC,TRBV6-5,TRBD1,-,13,TRBJ2-7
CASSLTAWNTQYF,TGTGCCAGCAGTCTGACAGCCTGGAATACGCAGTATTTT,TRBV6-5,-,-,13,TRBJ2-3
CASSLSGQGRDQPQHF,TGTGCCAGCAGTTTATCGGGACAGGGAAGGGATCAGCCCCAGCATTTT,TRBV27,TRBD1,-,16,TRBJ1-5
CASRTGAFNQPQHF,TGTGCCAGCAGGACAGGGGCCTTTAATCAGCCCCAGCATTTT,TRBV6-5,TRBD1,-,14,TRBJ1-5
CASTVGTGGYEQYF,TGTGCCAGCACCGTGGGGACGGGGGGGTACGAGCAGTACTTC,TRBV28,TRBD2,-,14,TRBJ2-7
CASSLGTATGNSPLHF,TGTGCCAGCAGCTTAGGGACAGCGACGGGCAATTCACCCCTCCACTTT,TRBV7-8,-,-,16,TRBJ1-6
CASTLHPGVYEQYF,TGTGCCAGCACCCTACATCCCGGAGTGTACGAGCAGTACTTC,TRBV6-5,-,-,14,TRBJ2-7
CAWSVGGPGLAGIEQYF,TGTGCCTGGAGTGTAGGGGGACCGGGACTAGCGGGAATTGAGCAGTACTTC,TRBV30,TRBD2,-,17,TRBJ2-7
CASSSSSGSYNEQFF,TGTGCCAGCAGCTCCTCTAGCGGGAGCTACAATGAGCAGTTCTTC,TRBV7-8,TRBD2,-,15,TRBJ2-1
CASSPSLGLAVYEQYF,TGCGCCAGCAGTCCCAGTCTTGGACTAGCGGTTTACGAGCAGTACTTC,TRBV10-2,TRBD2,once,16,TRBJ2-7
CASSVPGQSYSYEQYF,TGCGCCAGCAGTGTCCCCGGACAGAGTTACTCCTACGAGCAGTACTTC,TRBV10-1,-,few,16,TRBJ2-7
CASSTTRDRVIEKLFF,TGTGCCAGCAGCACAACCCGGGACAGGGTAATTGAAAAACTGTTTTTT,TRBV5-6,TRBD1,-,16,TRBJ1-4
CASSIEGDPSYEQYF,TGTGCCAGCAGCATAGAGGGAGACCCCTCCTACGAGCAGTACTTC,TRBV21-1,-,-,15,TRBJ2-7
CASSSLPGDTRGNEQFF,TGTGCCAGCAGCTCCCTTCCTGGCGACACGCGAGGGAATGAGCAGTTCTTC,TRBV7-9,-,-,17,TRBJ2-1
CASRDPTARYGYTF,TGTGCCAGCAGGGACCCGACAGCACGCTATGGCTACACCTTC,TRBV2,-,-,14,TRBJ1-2
CASSPIAGENTQYF,TGTGCCAGCAGCCCCATAGCGGGGGAGAATACGCAGTATTTT,TRBV11-2,TRBD2,-,14,TRBJ2-3
CASRGAFSSYNEQFF,TGTGCCAGCAGGGGAGCGTTCAGCTCCTACAATGAGCAGTTCTTC,TRBV2,-,-,15,TRBJ2-1
CASSLAGGGETQYF,TGTGCCAGCAGTTTAGCGGGAGGAGGAGAGACCCAGTACTTC,TRBV6-2/TRBV6-3,TRBD2,-,14,TRBJ2-5
CASSKSGTLGEQYF,TGTGCCAGCAGCAAGTCCGGGACTCTGGGGGAGCAGTACTTC,TRBV9,-,once,14,TRBJ2-7
CASSQDRLAGSQETQYF,TGTGCCAGCAGCCAAGATCGGCTAGCGGGTTCTCAAGAGACCCAGTACTTC,TRBV4-2,TRBD2,-,17,TRBJ2-5
CASSSSGTHYEQYF,TGTGCCAGCAGCTCATCCGGGACACACTACGAGCAGTACTTC,TRBV7-9,-,-,14,TRBJ2-7
CAISDRENTEAFF,TGTGCCATCAGTGACAGGGAGAACACTGAAGCTTTCTTT,TRBV10-3,-,-,13,TRBJ1-1
CASSFVGQNIQYF,TGTGCCAGCAGTTTCGTGGGGCAAAACATTCAGTACTTC,TRBV27,-,-,13,TRBJ2-4
CATSDGRKGSYNEQFF,TGTGCCACCAGTGATGGGAGGAAAGGCTCCTACAATGAGCAGTTCTTC,TRBV24-1,-,-,16,TRBJ2-1
CASSGVAGGETQYF,TGCGCCAGCTCGGGAGTAGCGGGAGGTGAGACCCAGTACTTC,TRBV5-1,TRBD2,many,14,TRBJ2-5
CASSQVKRDRETQYF,TGTGCCAGCAGCCAAGTTAAACGGGACAGGGAGACCCAGTACTTC,TRBV14,TRBD1,-,15,TRBJ2-5
CASSVGTGGWTETQYF,TGCGCCAGCAGCGTGGGGACAGGGGGCTGGACTGAGACCCAGTACTTC,TRBV5-1,TRBD1,-,16,TRBJ2-5
CASRPEAGASTDTQYF,TGCGCCAGCAGACCTGAGGCGGGGGCTAGCACAGATACGCAGTATTTT,TRBV4-1,-,-,16,TRBJ2-3
CASTTGSSYNSPLHF,TGTGCCAGCACGACTGGAAGCTCCTATAATTCACCCCTCCACTTT,TRBV9,-,-,15,TRBJ1-6